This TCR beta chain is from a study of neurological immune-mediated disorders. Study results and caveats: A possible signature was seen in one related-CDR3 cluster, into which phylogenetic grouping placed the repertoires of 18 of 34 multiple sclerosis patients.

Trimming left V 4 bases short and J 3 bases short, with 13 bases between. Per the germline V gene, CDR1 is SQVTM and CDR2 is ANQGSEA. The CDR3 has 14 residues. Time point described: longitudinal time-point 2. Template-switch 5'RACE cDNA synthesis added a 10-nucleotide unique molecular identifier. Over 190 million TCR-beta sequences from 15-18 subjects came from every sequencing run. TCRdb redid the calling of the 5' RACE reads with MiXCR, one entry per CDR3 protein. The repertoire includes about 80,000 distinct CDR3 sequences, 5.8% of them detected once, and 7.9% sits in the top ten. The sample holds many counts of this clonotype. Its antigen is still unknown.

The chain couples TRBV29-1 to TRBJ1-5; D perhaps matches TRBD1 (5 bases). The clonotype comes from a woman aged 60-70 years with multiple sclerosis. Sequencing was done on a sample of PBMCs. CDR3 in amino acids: CSVVYGGPNQPQHF. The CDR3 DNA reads TGCAGCGTTGTTTACGGGGGACCCAATCAGCCCCAGCATTTT.